This T cell receptor (beta chain) came from a study of shared clonotypes between healthy human individuals. V was cut by 3 bases and J by 5 bases, with 19 bases left in between. The CDR3 has 16 residues. The germline V gene encodes CDR1 SGHDN and CDR2 FVKESK. Measured with immunoSEQ multiplex PCR; TCRdb has only the in-frame clones, and not every one. The data hold 400,000 to 600,000 clones, with roughly 77% observed a single time. The receptor's source is a woman between 40 and 50 years old in good health. Some clones in this sample may be carry-over from other donors' samples. The sequenced material came from PBMCs. This chain connects TRBV14 to TRBJ1-1; D is perhaps TRBD1 (5 bases). The CDR3 nucleotides read TGTGCCAGCAGCCACTACAGGTCCCCCGGGGGGACTGAAGCTTTCTTT. Amino acids: CASSHYRSPGGTEAFF.